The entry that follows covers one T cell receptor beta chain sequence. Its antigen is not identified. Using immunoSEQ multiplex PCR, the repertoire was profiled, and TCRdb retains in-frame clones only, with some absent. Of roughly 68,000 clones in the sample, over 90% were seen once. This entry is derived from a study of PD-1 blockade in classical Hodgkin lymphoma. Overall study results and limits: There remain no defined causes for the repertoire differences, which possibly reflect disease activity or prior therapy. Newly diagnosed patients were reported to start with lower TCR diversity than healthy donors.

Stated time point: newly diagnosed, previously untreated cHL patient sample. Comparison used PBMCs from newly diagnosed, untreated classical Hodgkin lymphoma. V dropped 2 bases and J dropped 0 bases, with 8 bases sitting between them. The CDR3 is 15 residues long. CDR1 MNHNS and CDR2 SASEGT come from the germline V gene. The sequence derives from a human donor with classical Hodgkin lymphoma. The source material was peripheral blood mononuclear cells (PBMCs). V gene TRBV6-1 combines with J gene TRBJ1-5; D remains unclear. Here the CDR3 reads CASSELWASNQPQHF. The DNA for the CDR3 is TGTGCCAGCAGTGAATTGTGGGCTAGCAATCAGCCCCAGCATTTT.